Described below is a single TCR beta chain sequence and its context. Its cognate antigen is unknown. Each of the donors had approximately 10 milliliters of peripheral blood drawn into EDTA-treated Vacutainer tubes. The sample is drawn from a study of blood T cells in healthy people across ages. Study-level results: Per million T cells, TCR beta diversity dropped about linearly as age rose. Compared with aged donors, long-lived donors showed fewer expanded clones, suggesting selection.

CDR3 size: 15 residues. In germline, CDR1 is SEHNR, CDR2 FQNEAQ (reference sequence). V was clipped by 7 bases and J by 0 bases, with 13 bases between them. Using a J-beta primer mix together with a sample-barcoded 5' primer, a second PCR was run for about 7 to 12 cycles. MiXCR was run by TCRdb on the 5' RACE reads, yielding one entry per CDR3 protein. Found here are roughly 1.7 million distinct CDR3 sequences, around 36% of them singletons; the top ten hold around 10%. The sample was blood. The chain carries TRBV7-9 and TRBJ2-1, with no clear D. The sequence was collected from a woman in her 30s in good health. The CDR3 DNA follows: TGTGCCAGCACCCTGACTCCATTCTCCTACAATGAGCAGTTCTTC. Its translation: CASTLTPFSYNEQFF.